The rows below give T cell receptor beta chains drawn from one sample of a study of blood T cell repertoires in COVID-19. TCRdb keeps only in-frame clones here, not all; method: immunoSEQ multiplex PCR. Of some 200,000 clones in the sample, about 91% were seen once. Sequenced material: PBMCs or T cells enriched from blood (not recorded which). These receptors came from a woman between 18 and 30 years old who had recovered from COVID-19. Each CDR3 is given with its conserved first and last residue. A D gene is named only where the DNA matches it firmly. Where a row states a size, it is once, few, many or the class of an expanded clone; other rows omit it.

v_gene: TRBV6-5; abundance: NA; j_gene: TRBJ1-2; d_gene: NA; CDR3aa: CASSFGGSGQGYTF; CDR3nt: TGTGCCAGCAGTTTTGGGGGGTCCGGGCAGGGCTACACCTTC
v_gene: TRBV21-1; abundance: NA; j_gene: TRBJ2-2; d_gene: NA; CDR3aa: CASSKAQREGRTGELFF; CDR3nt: TGTGCCAGCAGCAAAGCCCAGCGGGAGGGCCGCACCGGGGAGCTGTTTTTT
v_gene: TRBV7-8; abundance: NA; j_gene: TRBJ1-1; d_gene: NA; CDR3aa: CASSLGATWSGAEAFF; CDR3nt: TGTGCCAGCAGCTTAGGGGCCACCTGGTCGGGGGCTGAAGCTTTCTTT
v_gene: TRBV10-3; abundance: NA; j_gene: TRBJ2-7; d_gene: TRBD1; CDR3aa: CAISESRGRGTYEQYF; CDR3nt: TGTGCCATCAGTGAGTCGAGGGGCAGGGGGACCTACGAGCAGTACTTC
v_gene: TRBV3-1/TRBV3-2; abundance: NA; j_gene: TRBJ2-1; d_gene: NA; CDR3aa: CASSPGYNEQFF; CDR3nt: TGTGCCAGCAGCCCAGGGTACAATGAGCAGTTCTTC
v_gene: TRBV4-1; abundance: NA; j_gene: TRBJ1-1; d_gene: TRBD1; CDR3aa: CASSQEMWPGTGKNTEAFF; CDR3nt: TGCGCCAGCAGCCAAGAGATGTGGCCCGGGACAGGAAAAAACACTGAAGCTTTCTTT
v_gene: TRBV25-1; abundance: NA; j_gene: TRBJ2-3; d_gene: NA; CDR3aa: CASSDSRAADTQYF; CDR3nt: TGTGCCAGCAGTGACTCGCGAGCGGCAGATACGCAGTATTTT
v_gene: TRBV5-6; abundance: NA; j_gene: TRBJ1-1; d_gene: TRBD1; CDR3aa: CASSTGQAATEAFF; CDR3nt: TGTGCCAGCAGCACAGGACAGGCGGCGACTGAAGCTTTCTTT
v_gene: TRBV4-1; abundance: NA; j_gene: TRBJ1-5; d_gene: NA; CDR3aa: CASSQYSGQSNQPQHF; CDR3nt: TGCGCCAGCAGCCAATACTCCGGACAGAGCAATCAGCCCCAGCATTTT
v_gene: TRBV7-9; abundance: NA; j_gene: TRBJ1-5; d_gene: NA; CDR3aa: CASSPAGQPQHF; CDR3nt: TGTGCCAGCAGCCCGGCGGGGCAGCCCCAGCATTTT
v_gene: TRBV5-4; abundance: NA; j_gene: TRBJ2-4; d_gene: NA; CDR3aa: CASSPRQGWSTIQYF; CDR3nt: TGTGCCAGCAGCCCCCGGCAGGGATGGTCTACCATTCAGTACTTC
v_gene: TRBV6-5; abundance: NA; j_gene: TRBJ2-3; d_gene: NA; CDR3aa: CASSRARTDTQYF; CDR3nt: TGTGCCAGCAGTCGCGCTAGGACAGATACGCAGTATTTT
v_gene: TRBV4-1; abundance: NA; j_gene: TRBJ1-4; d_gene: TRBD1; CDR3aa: CASSQDPPGGLATNEKLFF; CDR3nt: TGCGCCAGCAGCCAAGATCCCCCAGGGGGCCTTGCAACTAATGAAAAACTGTTTTTT
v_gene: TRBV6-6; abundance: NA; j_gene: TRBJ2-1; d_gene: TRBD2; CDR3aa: CASSRSGTSNEQFF; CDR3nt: TGTGCCAGCAGTCGATCCGGGACTAGCAATGAGCAGTTCTTC
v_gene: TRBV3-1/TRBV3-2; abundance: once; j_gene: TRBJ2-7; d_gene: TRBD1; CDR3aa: CASSQDLGQGGEQYF; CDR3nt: TGTGCCAGCAGCCAAGATTTGGGACAGGGAGGCGAGCAGTACTTC
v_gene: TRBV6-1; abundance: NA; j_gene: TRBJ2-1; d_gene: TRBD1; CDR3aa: CASSEGGTGGLDEQFF; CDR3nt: TGTGCCAGCAGTGAGGGGGGGACAGGGGGCTTAGATGAGCAGTTCTTC
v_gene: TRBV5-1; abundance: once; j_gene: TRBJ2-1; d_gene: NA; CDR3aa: CASSSGLGDEQFF; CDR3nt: TGCGCCAGCAGCTCGGGACTCGGCGACGAGCAGTTCTTC
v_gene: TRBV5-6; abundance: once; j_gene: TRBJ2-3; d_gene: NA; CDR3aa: CASSYAGDWSTDTQYF; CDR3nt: TGTGCCAGCAGCTACGCAGGGGATTGGAGCACAGATACGCAGTATTTT
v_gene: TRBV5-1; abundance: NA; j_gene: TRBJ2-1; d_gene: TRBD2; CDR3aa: CASSLAGTSGSYNEQFF; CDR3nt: TGCGCCAGCAGCTTGGCCGGGACTAGCGGGTCCTACAATGAGCAGTTCTTC
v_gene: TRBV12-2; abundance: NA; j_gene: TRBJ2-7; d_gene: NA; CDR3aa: CAGERYEQYF; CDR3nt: TGTGCGGGAGAGCGCTACGAGCAGTACTTC
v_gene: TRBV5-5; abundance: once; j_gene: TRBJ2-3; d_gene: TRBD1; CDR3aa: CASSYRTGLSTDTQYF; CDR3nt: TGTGCCAGCAGCTATCGGACAGGGTTGAGCACAGATACGCAGTATTTT
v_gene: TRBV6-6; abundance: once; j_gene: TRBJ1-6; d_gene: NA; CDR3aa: CASSYGPGDSPLHF; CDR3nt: TGTGCCAGCAGTTACGGTCCCGGTGATTCACCCCTCCACTTT
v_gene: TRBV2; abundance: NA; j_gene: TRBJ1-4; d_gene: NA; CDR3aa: CASMGQKGEKLFF; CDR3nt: TGTGCCAGCATGGGGCAGAAGGGTGAAAAACTGTTTTTT
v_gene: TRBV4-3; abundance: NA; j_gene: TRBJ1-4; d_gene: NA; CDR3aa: CASSQERQLGEKLFF; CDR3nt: TGCGCCAGCAGCCAAGAACGACAATTGGGCGAAAAACTGTTTTTT
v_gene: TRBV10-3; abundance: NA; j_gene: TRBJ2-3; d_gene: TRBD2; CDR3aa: CAISGTSGSKTDTQYF; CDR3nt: TGTGCCATCAGTGGGACTAGCGGGAGTAAGACAGATACGCAGTATTTT
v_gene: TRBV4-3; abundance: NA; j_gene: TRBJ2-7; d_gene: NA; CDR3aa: CASSQDDTMVEQYF; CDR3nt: TGCGCCAGCAGCCAAGACGACACGATGGTAGAGCAGTACTTC
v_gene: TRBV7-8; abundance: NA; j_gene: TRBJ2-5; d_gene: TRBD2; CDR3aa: CASRQLFPPGGRAWGQETQYF; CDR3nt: TGTGCCAGCAGACAGCTTTTTCCTCCTGGCGGGAGGGCCTGGGGACAAGAGACCCAGTACTTC
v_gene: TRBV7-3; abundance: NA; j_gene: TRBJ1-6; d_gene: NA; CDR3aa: CASSLGQGWSPLHF; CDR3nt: TGTGCCAGCAGCTTAGGCCAGGGATGGTCACCCCTCCACTTT
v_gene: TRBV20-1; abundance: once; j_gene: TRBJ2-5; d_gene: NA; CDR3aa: CSAHHGETQYF; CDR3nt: TGCAGTGCCCATCACGGAGAGACCCAGTACTTC
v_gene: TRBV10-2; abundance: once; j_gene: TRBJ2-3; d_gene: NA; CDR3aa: CASSESERDTQYF; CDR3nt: TGCGCCAGCAGTGAGTCGGAGAGGGATACGCAGTATTTT
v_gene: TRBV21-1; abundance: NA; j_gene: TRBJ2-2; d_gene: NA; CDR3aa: CASSPDRDRGGGELFF; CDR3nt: TGTGCCAGCAGCCCTGATAGGGACAGGGGTGGAGGGGAGCTGTTTTTT
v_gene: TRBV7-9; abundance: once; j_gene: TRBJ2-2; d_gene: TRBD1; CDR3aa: CARTGTGVDGELFF; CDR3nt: TGTGCCAGGACCGGGACAGGGGTAGACGGGGAGCTGTTTTTT
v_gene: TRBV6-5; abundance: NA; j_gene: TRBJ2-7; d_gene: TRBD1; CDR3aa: CASSYSRQGAYEQYF; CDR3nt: TGTGCCAGCAGTTACTCACGCCAGGGGGCCTACGAGCAGTACTTC